This T cell receptor beta chain is from a study of beta chain features in type 1 diabetes. This CDR3 has 11 residues. Trimming stripped 8 bases from V and 3 bases from J, with 7 bases between. Germline values: CDR1 DFQATT, CDR2 SNEGSKA (reference sequence). Study results and limitations: Cells expressing TCR highly could be over-represented by cDNA sequencing. Type 1 diabetes patients had fewer VDJ junction insertions and more deletions. The naive, central memory and Treg TCRB repertoires showed an apparent similarity that was greater among patients than among healthy donors.

The authors reverse transcribed all of the isolated RNA, so sequencing captured expressed TCRB transcripts. Method: immunoSEQ multiplex PCR; TCRdb's copy keeps in-frame clones and lacks some. The repertoire holds more than 150,000 clones, approximately 13% seen once, with 0.62% in the top ten. This clone turned up a few times. Its antigen is not identified. Sorted CD4+ subsets: naive, central memory, regulatory, stem cell-like memory (CD45RO/CCR7/CD25/CD127/CD95/CD27 panel). This receptor was taken from a woman in her late teens or twenties in good health. The rearrangement links TRBV20-1 to TRBJ2-2; D is ambiguous. The sample consisted of central memory CD4+ T cells from blood. CDR3 coding DNA: TGCAGTACACGGGACACCGGGGAGCTGTTTTTT. Its translation is CSTRDTGELFF.